The source of this TCR beta chain is a study of T-cell reconstitution after alpha-beta-depleted transplantation in children. This clonotype was found a few times. Preparation of the TCRbeta library used unique molecular identifiers. TCRdb re-called the PCR reads with MiXCR, one entry per CDR3 protein. The sample lists some 550,000 distinct CDR3 sequences, around 17% occurring once. This CDR3 has 15 amino acids. The junction had 1 base not matched to a gene; V was cut back by 1 base and J by 8 bases. The origin of this receptor is a human donor who donated a stem cell graft to a child with acute lymphoblastic leukemia. J is TRBJ1-6 and V is TRBV12-3 or TRBV12-4, with 11 bases matching TRBD1. The sample in question was PBMCs from the stem cell graft donor, obtained from the stem cell graft. CDR3 loop: CASSLGTGGYSPLHF. The CDR3 bases are TGTGCCAGCAGTTTAGGGACAGGGGGCTATTCACCCCTCCACTTT.